The clone carrying this TCR beta chain was seen just once. Its antigen is as yet unknown. These data originate in a study of T cell responses to AZD1222 COVID-19 vaccine. Overall study findings and caveats: Seropositivity was recorded at baseline in only six AZD1222 recipients. Vaccine-associated CD4 TCRs ranged over spike, dominating at 160-218 and 743-854.

The protocol was immunoSEQ multiplex PCR, while the TCRdb copy is restricted to in-frame clones and leaves out a portion. The sample holds more than 100,000 clones, 70% to 90% seen once. V was pared by 4 bases and J by 3 bases, with 7 bases between. The CDR3 has 13 amino acids. The germline CDR1 and CDR2 sequences are MNHEY and SMNVEV (reference sequence). Sequencing was performed on peripheral blood, taken on day 0 of AZD1222 vaccination. The gene calls are TRBV27 and TRBJ1-5; D is ambiguous. The sequence was obtained from an adult in good health. The CDR3 is CASSSRANQPQHF. The DNA for the CDR3 is TGTGCCAGCAGTTCTAGGGCCAATCAGCCCCAGCATTTT.